The source of this T cell receptor (beta chain) is a study of blood T cell repertoires in COVID-19. Repertoires were generated with immunoSEQ multiplex PCR, while TCRdb's copy carries only in-frame clones and drops some. The data contain around 46,000 clones, 75% to 90% of them seen just once; the ten biggest clones take up over 25%. Sequences were obtained from peripheral blood. This receptor was identified in a woman aged 80 or older with COVID-19, enrolled during active disease.

The CDR3 DNA reads as TGTGCCAGCAGTTACGGGAGATACTCTGGAAACACCATATATTTT. Its translation is CASSYGRYSGNTIYF. The chain links TRBV6-2 or TRBV6-3 to TRBJ1-3; D gene ambiguous. Germline CDR1 is MNHEY and CDR2 is SVGEGT. Between the trimmed V and J ends, which lost 2 bases and 0 bases, there was a span of 8 bases. This CDR3 has 15 residues.